Listed here is a single TCR beta chain. This sample is drawn from a study of blood T cell repertoires in COVID-19. Across the study: Sample material is recorded as cDNA or gDNA derived from T cells, B-cell-depleted T cells, or PBMCs.

The V segment lost 0 bases and the J segment 3 bases; nucleotides outside the gene matches: 8. Looked up from germline, CDR1 is MGHRA and CDR2 is YSYEKL. The CDR3 is made up of 16 amino acids. Some clones are missing from TCRdb's copy, which holds only in-frame ones; the method was immunoSEQ multiplex PCR. The sample carries about 12,000 clones, 72% recorded once. The receptor was derived from a man in his sixties with COVID-19, enrolled during active disease. This chain connects TRBV4-1 to TRBJ2-7; 7 nucleotides line up with TRBD2. The sequenced sample was peripheral blood. CDR3 nucleotide sequence: TGCGCCAGCAGCCAAGATTCGGCAGGGAGGGTCTACGAGCAGTACTTC. Translation gives CASSQDSAGRVYEQYF.